This T cell receptor beta chain originates from a study of T cell responses to AZD1222 COVID-19 vaccine. Only in-frame clones appear in the TCRdb table, and some are missing; sequencing was by immunoSEQ multiplex PCR. The table shows 250,000 to 300,000 clones, with 85% to 95% occurring only once. On this clone: Its antigen is not known.

Study findings and constraints: The repertoires were collected only after the peak T cell response. Reports indicate that nearly half of spike-specific TCRs are directed at unmutated variant regions.

Investigators merged groups given second doses at roughly 4 or roughly 12 weeks. The CDR3 runs 15 residues. Trimming stripped 1 base from V and 2 bases from J, with 10 bases between. Germline V gene lookup returns CDR1 SGHRS and CDR2 YFSETQ. The chain employs TRBV5-1 and TRBJ1-3, with D perhaps matching TRBD1 (5 bases). This clonotype originated in an adult who received the AZD1222 COVID-19 vaccine. The source was peripheral blood, collected 28 days after the second AZD1222 dose. CDR3 loop: CASSLSGDPGNTIYF. The CDR3 nucleotides read TGCGCCAGCAGCTTGTCCGGGGACCCTGGAAACACCATATATTTT.